This T cell receptor beta chain was profiled in a study of T cell repertoires in cytomegalovirus infection (dated by TCRdb to the late 2010s). About the study as a whole: The HLA type of each donor mattered for the analysis, because public TCR beta signatures pointed to carriage of CMV infection along with the matching HLA type. Beyond this particular receptor, the publication reports: Carriers of CMV infection plus the relevant HLA type were discriminated by the cumulative frequency of public TCR beta family members in the study cohort and in an independent roughly 380-donor cohort. The ex vivo response was dominated by HLA-C-restricted CMV-specific TCR beta clonotypes, which also provided the single most frequent clonotype in two of eight donors.

Deletion took 4 bases off V and 2 bases off J, with a span of 20 bases between the germline ends. The CDR3 covers 17 residues, taking in both the cysteine and the phenylalanine. Only the CDR3 DNA is retained, 51 bases long and in frame from the first base. In the germline V gene (reference sequence), CDR1 corresponds to MNHEY and CDR2 to SMNVEV. Sequenced using an Illumina HiSeq 1500. TCRdb handled the public reads itself, with Q25 trimming in fastp and clone calling in MiXCR, and kept productive beta chains. CDR3 protein duplicates are merged, each entry listing the most common genes and DNA. Here the sample has hundreds of thousands of distinct CDR3 sequences; about 24% occur a single time. Together, the top ten hold roughly 8% of the sample. Concerning this clonotype: Its cognate antigen has yet to be identified. The record has no base qualities; no much larger clone is one base away.

This TCR derives from a human donor in good health (CMV status not recorded). Some clones in this sample may be carry-over from other donors' samples. Sequencing input: CD8+ T cells from PBMCs. Recombination connected TRBV27 to TRBJ2-5; D gene: possibly TRBD1, on 6 matching bases. The CDR3 is CASSSLQTGPPQETQYF. In nucleotide form, the sequence is TGTGCCAGCAGTTCCCTCCAGACAGGTCCCCCTCAAGAGACCCAGTACTTC.